The present entry profiles one TCR beta chain with its context. Its cognate antigen is unknown. Synthetic TCR analog templates were spiked into each PCR. Only in-frame clones appear in the TCRdb table, and some are missing; sequencing was by immunoSEQ multiplex PCR. The sample yields more than 65,000 clones, about 90% seen once. The CDR3 totals 15 residues. CDR1 is ENHRY, CDR2 SYGVKD, per germline. V dropped 5 bases and J dropped 4; count of bases not matched to a gene: 6. The data were obtained in a study of PD-L1 blockade in urothelial cancer. Notes on the study in general: Below-median pretreatment blood TCR clonality was associated with improved progression-free and overall survival. Expansion of tumor-associated blood clones at 3 weeks was greater in durable-benefit patients.

Individual patients had between 1 and 8 samples, taken pretreatment and on-treatment. The origin of this receptor is a woman between 65 and 79 years old with urothelial cancer. The source material was PBMCs, sampled around atezolizumab (anti-PD-L1) treatment. This chain connects TRBV10-3 to TRBJ2-7; 12 bases map to TRBD1. CDR3 nucleotide sequence: TGTGCCATCAGTACCGGGACAGGGGGCTGGTACGAGCAGTACTTC. Translating gives CAISTGTGGWYEQYF.